This TCR beta chain was profiled in a study of low-dose radiotherapy and immunotherapy resistance in tumors. Turning to the study itself: The treatment that patients received was intravenous nivolumab 240 mg every two weeks plus ipilimumab 1 mg/kg every six weeks.

Trimming removed 3 bases from V and 11 bases from J, with 19 bases in between. The CDR3 extends over 14 amino acids. Germline V CDR1 and CDR2: SGHAT, FQNNGV. Details on this clonotype: This sequence is one base from a far larger clone and is likely a read error.

Time point denoted: before trial treatment. Those eligible were patients bearing advanced solid tumors lacking tumor-infiltrating lymphocytes. Primers targeting TRAV and TRBV primed first-strand cDNA, covering alpha and beta chains. Amplification, which lasted about 20 PCR cycles, used a constant-region primer and V-primer adapter to amplify TCRs. TCRdb re-derived calls from the reads in MiXCR, one entry per CDR3 protein. The data hold around 65,000 distinct CDR3 sequences, with 26% observed a single time. The chain recombines TRBV11-2 with TRBJ2-5; D unresolved. The receptor's source is a male donor with rectosigmoid adenocarcinoma. The source was PBMCs, collected before treatment. CDR3 nucleotides: TGTGCCAGCAGCTTCGACCGAGCCCTCAATGAGCAGTACTTC. Its protein is CASSFDRALNEQYF.